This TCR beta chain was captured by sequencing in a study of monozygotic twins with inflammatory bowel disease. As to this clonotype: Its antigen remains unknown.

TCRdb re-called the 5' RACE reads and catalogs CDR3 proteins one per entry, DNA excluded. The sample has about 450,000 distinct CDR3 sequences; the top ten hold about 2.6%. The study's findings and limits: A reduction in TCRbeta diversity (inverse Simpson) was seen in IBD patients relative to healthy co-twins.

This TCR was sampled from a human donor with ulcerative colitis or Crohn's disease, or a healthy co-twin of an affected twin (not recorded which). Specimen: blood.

CDR3 in amino acids: CASSLGTVGHQPQHF. J is TRBJ1-5 and V is TRBV7-9; TCRdb lists TRBD1, though no DNA is available to test this call. The CDR3 loop spans 15 amino acids. Germline V CDR1 and CDR2: SEHNR, FQNEAQ (reference sequence).